This passage covers 20 T cell receptor beta chains from one sample sequenced in a study of T-cell reconstitution after alpha-beta-depleted transplantation in children. A TCRbeta library incorporating unique molecular identifiers was prepared. Via MiXCR, TCRdb re-called the PCR reads, giving one row per CDR3 protein. Here the sample spans approximately 490,000 distinct CDR3 sequences, under 15% being singletons. Source: PBMCs from the stem cell graft donor, taken from the stem cell graft. The receptors here all came from a human donor who donated a stem cell graft to a child with combined immunodeficiency.

At least ten counts were recorded for this clonotype. This chain connects TRBV29-1 to TRBJ1-1; D is possibly TRBD1 (6 bases). The CDR3 is 13 amino acids. CDR1 and CDR2 (germline): SQVTM, ANQGSEA. Trimming took off 5 bases at V and 4 bases at J, with 14 bases between the two ends. DNA of the CDR3: TGCAGCGTTCGGGGGCAGTCGAGCACTGAAGCTTTCTTT. Amino acid sequence: CSVRGQSSTEAFF.

V gene TRBV12-3 or TRBV12-4 combines with J gene TRBJ1-1; D may be TRBD1 (5 bases). Trimming took off 6 bases at V and 7 bases at J, with 24 bases between the two ends. The length of the CDR3 is 16 residues. In DNA form, the CDR3 reads TGTGCCAGCAGGAGGACGGGCAGGACCGGGGGAATTGAAGCTTTCTTT. Protein product: CASRRTGRTGGIEAFF.

CDR3 nucleotide sequence: TGCAGCGTTGAAGGAACGGGCGAATACAATGAGCAGTTCTTC. This sequence encodes CSVEGTGEYNEQFF. The chain recombines TRBV29-1 with TRBJ2-1; D is unresolved. V shed 1 base and J shed 4 bases, with 11 bases lying between them. CDR1 is SQVTM, CDR2 ANQGSEA, per germline. The CDR3 runs to 14 residues.

V usage is TRBV28 and J usage is TRBJ1-4; 9 bases map to TRBD1. The CDR3 runs 15 residues. Trimming took 6 bases from V and 5 from J; bases not matched to a gene: 7. The germline gives CDR1 MDHEN, CDR2 SYDVKM. In nucleotides, the CDR3 is TGTGCCAGCAGCCGCCTGGGACAGGGAAATGAAAAACTGTTTTTT. Amino acids: CASSRLGQGNEKLFF.

This clonotype has at least ten counts. V usage is TRBV12-3 or TRBV12-4 and J usage is TRBJ2-2; 14 nucleotides match TRBD2. The CDR3 contains 16 residues. V trimming: 4 bases; J trimming: 3 bases; junction bases outside the gene matches: 1. The CDR3 bases are TGTGCCAGCAGTTCGGGACTAGCGGGGGACACCGGGGAGCTGTTTTTT. Protein product: CASSSGLAGDTGELFF.

The chain uses TRBV25-1 and TRBJ2-1, with D uncertain. In germline, CDR1 is MGHDK, CDR2 SYGVNS. The V gene lost 8 bases and the J gene lost 0 bases, with 8 bases spanning the gap. The CDR3 totals 13 residues. This chain's CDR3 is CASGVSSYNEQFF. DNA for the CDR3: TGTGCCAGCGGGGTAAGCTCCTACAATGAGCAGTTCTTC.

This clonotype was seen a handful of times. V and J are TRBV4-1 and TRBJ1-2; no definite D call. Looked up from germline, CDR1 is MGHRA and CDR2 is YSYEKL. The ends were cut back, 2 bases at V and 4 bases at J, with 8 bases in the middle. There are 13 residues in the CDR3. CDR3 sequence: CASSQTYSYGYTF. The CDR3 DNA reads TGCGCCAGCAGCCAAACATACTCCTATGGCTACACCTTC.

This clonotype was counted only a few times. The rearrangement joins TRBV5-1 to TRBJ1-1; a possible D gene is TRBD1 (5 bases). Germline values: CDR1 SGHRS, CDR2 YFSETQ. This CDR3 comprises 18 residues. V dropped 0 bases and J dropped 4 bases, with 22 bases sitting between them. The CDR3 protein is CASSLATGNRILSTEAFF. The CDR3 DNA is TGCGCCAGCAGCTTGGCGACGGGGAACAGGATATTGAGCACTGAAGCTTTCTTT.

This clonotype was detected a few times. The chain joins TRBV5-1 to TRBJ2-6; TRBD1 matches 7 bases. The CDR3 loop spans 16 amino acids. Germline values: CDR1 SGHRS, CDR2 YFSETQ. Losses at the gene ends were 5 bases for V and 3 bases for J; bases not matched to a gene: 8. CDR3 protein: CASRRDTGVGANVLTF. The CDR3 DNA reads as TGCGCCAGCAGGCGAGATACAGGGGTTGGGGCCAACGTCCTGACTTTC.

The V gene is TRBV5-8, the J gene TRBJ2-1; D is tentatively TRBD1 or TRBD2 (5 bases each). Germline assignment: CDR1 SGHTS and CDR2 YDEGEE. This CDR3 comprises 14 residues. Trimming left V 4 bases short and J 5 bases short, with 13 bases between. The CDR3 spells CASSPSGRHNEQFF. The CDR3 bases are TGTGCCAGCAGCCCATCGGGACGGCACAATGAGCAGTTCTTC.

This clonotype was detected only a few times. The chain couples TRBV6-1 to TRBJ1-3; D unresolved. Germline CDR1 reads MNHNS; CDR2 reads SASEGT. This CDR3 contains 14 residues. Trimming left V 11 bases short and J 0 bases short, with 14 bases between. The CDR3 bases are TGTGCCTCCAGGACCGTAAGCTCTGGAAACACCATATATTTT. Translating gives CASRTVSSGNTIYF.

The sample holds many counts of this clonotype. CDR3 sequence reads: CASSFGLAGDNEQFF. Written as DNA, the CDR3 is TGTGCCAGCAGTTTCGGGCTAGCGGGAGACAATGAGCAGTTCTTC. The chain couples TRBV12-3 or TRBV12-4 to TRBJ2-1; TRBD2 aligns across 10 bases. The junction had 4 bases not matched to a gene; V was cut back by 3 bases and J by 5 bases. The CDR3 spans 15 residues.

Ten or more counts support this clonotype. The chain couples TRBV5-5 to TRBJ2-3; 7 nucleotides agree with TRBD2. The V gene's germline CDR1 is SGHKS and CDR2 YYEKEE (reference sequence). V trimming: 7 bases; J trimming: 2 bases; junction bases outside the gene matches: 7. The CDR3 has 14 amino acids. The CDR3, as DNA: TGTGCCAGCCTAGCTCGGGGGGTCACAGATACGCAGTATTTT. This sequence encodes CASLARGVTDTQYF.

In its sample, this clonotype was seen a few times. J is TRBJ2-5 and V is TRBV20-1; 9 nucleotides line up with TRBD2. This CDR3 contains 15 residues. Germline loops: CDR1 DFQATT, CDR2 SNEGSKA (reference sequence). V shed 2 bases, J shed 6 bases, and the junction held 10 bases outside the gene matches. This chain's CDR3 is CSARSVVAGEKTQYF. Written as DNA, the CDR3 is TGCAGTGCTAGATCGGTGGTAGCGGGGGAAAAGACCCAGTACTTC.

As for this clonotype: One junction end does not reproduce the germline sequence, and a read error may be involved. This sequence joins TRBV11-1 and TRBJ2-2; tentatively, D is TRBD2 (5 bases). CDR1 and CDR2 from the germline V gene are SGHAT and FQDESV (reference sequence). The CDR3 runs 16 residues. CDR3 loop: CASSHWTARNTGEPFF. The CDR3 DNA sequence: TGTGCCAGCAGCCACTGGACGGCTAGGAACACCGGGGAGCCGTTTTTT.

In its sample, this clonotype was seen a few times. The chain couples TRBV7-8 to TRBJ2-1; D may match TRBD1 or TRBD2 (6 bases each). Germline V gene lookup returns CDR1 SGHVS and CDR2 FQNEAQ. Trimming removed 2 bases at V and 0 bases at J, with 14 bases between. The CDR3 loop spans 17 amino acids. The CDR3 bases are TGTGCCAGCAGCTTACCAACGGGGGCCATCTCCTACAATGAGCAGTTCTTC. Encoded protein: CASSLPTGAISYNEQFF.

This clonotype showed up many times. The CDR3 loop reads CASSSLLAGGDTQYF. The CDR3 DNA sequence: TGTGCCAGCAGCTCGCTCTTAGCGGGGGGCGATACGCAGTATTTT. The rearrangement joins TRBV7-2 to TRBJ2-3, with 10 bases aligning to TRBD2. CDR3 size: 15 residues. Germline-derived CDR1 and CDR2 are SGHTA and FQGNSA. Trimming removed 4 bases from V and 6 bases from J; junction bases left unmatched: 7.

In this sample, this clonotype turned up many times. This rearrangement joins TRBV5-6 to TRBJ2-7; unclear D gene. The V and J ends lost 0 bases and 3 bases respectively, with 7 bases between them. The CDR3 contains 13 residues. In germline, CDR1 is SGHDT, CDR2 YYEEEE. CDR3 sequence (DNA): TGTGCCAGCAGCTTGGAGGTCATCTACGAGCAGTACTTC. Translating gives CASSLEVIYEQYF.

The J gene is TRBJ2-1, the V gene TRBV6-2 or TRBV6-3; TRBD2 agrees at 7 bases. Per germline, CDR1 MNHEY and CDR2 SVGEGT. The CDR3 runs to 14 residues. V shed 5 bases and J 8 bases; nucleotides not matched to a gene: 9. The CDR3 loop is CASSQTSRGDEQFF. DNA for the CDR3: TGTGCCAGCAGTCAGACTAGTCGGGGGGATGAGCAGTTCTTC.

This clonotype was detected ten times or more. The chain uses TRBV7-9 and TRBJ2-2; weak D call: TRBD2 (6 bases). The V end lost 2 bases, the J end lost 3 bases, and 13 bases lay between the germline ends. CDR1 and CDR2 from the germline V gene are SEHNR and FQNEAQ (reference sequence). The CDR3 spans 16 residues. This chain's CDR3 is CASSLLLAPYTGELFF. The CDR3 nucleotides are TGTGCCAGCAGCTTACTCCTAGCGCCATACACCGGGGAGCTGTTTTTT.